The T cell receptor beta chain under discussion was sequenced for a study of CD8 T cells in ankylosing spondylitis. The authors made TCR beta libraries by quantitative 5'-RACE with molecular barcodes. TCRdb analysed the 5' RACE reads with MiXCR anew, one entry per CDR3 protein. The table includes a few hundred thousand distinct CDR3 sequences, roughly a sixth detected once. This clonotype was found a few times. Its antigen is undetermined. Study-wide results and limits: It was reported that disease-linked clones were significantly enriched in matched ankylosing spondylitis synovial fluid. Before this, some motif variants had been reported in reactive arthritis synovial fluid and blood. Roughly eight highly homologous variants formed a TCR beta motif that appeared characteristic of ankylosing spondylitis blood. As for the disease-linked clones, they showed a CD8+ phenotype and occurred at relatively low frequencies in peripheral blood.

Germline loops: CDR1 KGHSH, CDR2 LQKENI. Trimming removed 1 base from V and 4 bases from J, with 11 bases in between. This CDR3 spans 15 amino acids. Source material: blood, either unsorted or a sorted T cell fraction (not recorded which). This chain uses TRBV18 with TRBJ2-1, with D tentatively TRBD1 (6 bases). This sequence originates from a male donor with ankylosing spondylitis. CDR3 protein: CASSPLGALYNEQFF. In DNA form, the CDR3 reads TGTGCCAGCTCACCACTGGGGGCCCTATACAATGAGCAGTTCTTC.